Following are 4 T cell receptor beta chains from one sample sequenced in a study of response to subunit inactivated influenza vaccine. TCRdb fed the RT-PCR reads into MiXCR, producing one record per CDR3 protein. In the table there are about 500,000 distinct CDR3 sequences, 6.5% to 8% of which are singletons. Sequenced here: PBMCs from blood, sampled roughly 24 months after vaccination. The receptors stem from a man aged 50 to 69 who received an inactivated influenza vaccine.

This chain joins TRBV5-1 and TRBJ2-3, with 8 bases that match TRBD2. V lost 5 bases to trimming and J lost 6 bases; unmatched junction nucleotides: 5. Germline CDR1 and CDR2: SGHRS and YFSETQ. The CDR3 is made up of 13 amino acids. The CDR3 loop reads CASRLAEGDTQYF. The CDR3 coding sequence is TGCGCCAGCAGACTAGCGGAAGGGGATACGCAGTATTTT.

This clonotype was detected ten times or more. The chain uses TRBV4-1 and TRBJ2-1, with 11 nucleotides matching TRBD2. V gave up 0 bases and J gave up 9 bases; unmatched junction bases: 4. The CDR3 contains 15 residues. The germline gives CDR1 MGHRA, CDR2 YSYEKL. The CDR3 DNA follows: TGCGCCAGCAGCCAAGATAGCGGGGGGGCGGGTGAGCAGTTCTTC. This translates into CASSQDSGGAGEQFF.

This clonotype turned up a few times. The rearrangement uses TRBV27 and TRBJ2-6; TRBD2 matches 14 bases. The germline gives CDR1 MNHEY, CDR2 SMNVEV (reference sequence). V shed 5 bases, J shed 14 bases, and the junction held 5 bases outside the gene matches. This CDR3 spans 14 amino acids. DNA of the CDR3: TGTGCCAGCAGTCCTGGACTAGCGGGAGGAATCCTGACTTTC. Translation: CASSPGLAGGILTF.

This clonotype showed up many times. V and J are TRBV11-2 and TRBJ2-3; tentative D call: TRBD2 (8 bases). The CDR3 consists of 19 residues. CDR1 is SGHAT, CDR2 FQNNGV, per germline. The V and J ends lost 1 base and 6 bases respectively, with 26 bases between them. The chain's CDR3 is CASSLVGGQMRLASDTQYF. The CDR3 nucleotides are TGTGCCAGCAGCTTAGTAGGGGGACAGATGAGACTAGCGAGCGATACGCAGTATTTT. Filled out from reference TRBV11-2 and TRBJ2-3, the complete variable domain reads EAGVAQSPRYKIIEKRQSVAFWCNPISGHATLYWYQQILGQGPKLLIQFQNNGVVDDSQLPKDRFSAERLKGVDSTLKIQPAKLEDSAVYLCASSLVGGQMRLASDTQYFGPGTRLTVL.